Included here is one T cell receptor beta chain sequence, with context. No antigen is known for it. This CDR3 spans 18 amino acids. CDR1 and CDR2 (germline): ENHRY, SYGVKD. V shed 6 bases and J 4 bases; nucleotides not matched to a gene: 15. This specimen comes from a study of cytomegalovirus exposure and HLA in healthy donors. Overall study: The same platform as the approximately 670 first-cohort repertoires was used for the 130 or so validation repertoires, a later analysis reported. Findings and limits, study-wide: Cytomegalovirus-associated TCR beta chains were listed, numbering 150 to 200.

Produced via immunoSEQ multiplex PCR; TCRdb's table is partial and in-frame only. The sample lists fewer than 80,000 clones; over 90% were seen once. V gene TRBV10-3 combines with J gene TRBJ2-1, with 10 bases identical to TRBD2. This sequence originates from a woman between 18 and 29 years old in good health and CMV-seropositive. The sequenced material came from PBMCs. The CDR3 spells CAISPPPSQREGYNEQFF. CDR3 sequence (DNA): TGTGCCATCAGCCCCCCTCCCTCTCAGCGGGAGGGATACAATGAGCAGTTCTTC.